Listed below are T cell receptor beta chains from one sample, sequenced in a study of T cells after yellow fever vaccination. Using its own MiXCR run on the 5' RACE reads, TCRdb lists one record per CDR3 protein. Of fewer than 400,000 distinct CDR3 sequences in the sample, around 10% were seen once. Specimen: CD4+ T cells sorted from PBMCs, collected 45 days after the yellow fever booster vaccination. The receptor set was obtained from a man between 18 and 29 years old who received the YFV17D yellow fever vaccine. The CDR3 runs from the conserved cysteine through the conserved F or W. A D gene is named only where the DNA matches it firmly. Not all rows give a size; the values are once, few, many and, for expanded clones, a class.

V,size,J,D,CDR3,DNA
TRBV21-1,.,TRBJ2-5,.,CASSSGLGTTAQYF,TGTGCCAGCAGCTCCGGACTAGGTACGACGGCCCAGTACTTC
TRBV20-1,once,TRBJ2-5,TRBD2,CSAPHSGRTQETQYF,TGCAGTGCTCCTCATAGCGGGCGGACCCAAGAGACCCAGTACTTC
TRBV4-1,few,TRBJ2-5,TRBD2,CASSRDSGGPVETQYF,TGCGCCAGCAGCCGCGATAGCGGGGGGCCGGTAGAGACCCAGTACTTC
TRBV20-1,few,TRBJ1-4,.,CSALQGATNEKLFF,TGCAGTGCTTTACAGGGCGCGACTAATGAAAAACTGTTTTTT
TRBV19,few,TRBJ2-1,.,CASSGQGRDEQFF,TGTGCCAGTAGTGGCCAGGGTCGGGATGAGCAGTTCTTC
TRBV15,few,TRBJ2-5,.,CATSRDVGGTGTQYF,TGTGCCACCAGCAGAGACGTAGGGGGGACGGGGACCCAGTACTTC
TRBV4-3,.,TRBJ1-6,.,CASRPGVQGSPLHF,TGCGCCAGCAGGCCAGGGGTGCAGGGCTCACCCCTCCACTTT
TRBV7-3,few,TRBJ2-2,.,CASSLKALANTGELFF,TGTGCCAGCAGCTTAAAGGCCCTGGCGAACACCGGGGAGCTGTTTTTT
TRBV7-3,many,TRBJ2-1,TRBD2,CASSASSGGAYNEQFF,TGTGCCAGCAGCGCCTCTAGCGGGGGGGCCTACAATGAGCAGTTCTTC
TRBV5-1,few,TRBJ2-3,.,CAKRGRPRDTQYF,TGCGCCAAAAGGGGGAGACCTCGAGATACGCAGTATTTT
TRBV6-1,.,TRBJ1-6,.,CASSASRLIAYSPLHF,TGTGCCAGCAGTGCGTCACGGCTGATCGCTTATTCACCCCTCCACTTT
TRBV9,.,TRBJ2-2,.,CASSVGEGGPKPNTGELFF,TGTGCCAGCAGCGTAGGAGAAGGGGGACCCAAGCCTAACACCGGGGAGCTGTTTTTT
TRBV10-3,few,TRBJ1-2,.,CAIRNGQTSNYGYTF,TGTGCCATCAGAAATGGACAGACCTCTAACTATGGCTACACCTTC
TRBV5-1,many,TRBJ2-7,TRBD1,CASSLGDRGEQYF,TGCGCCAGCAGCTTGGGGGACAGGGGCGAGCAGTACTTC
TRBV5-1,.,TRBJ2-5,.,CASSRGLTQETQYF,TGCGCCAGCAGCCGCGGCCTTACTCAAGAGACCCAGTACTTC
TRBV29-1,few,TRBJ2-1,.,CSVEILGGGEQFF,TGCAGCGTTGAAATCTTGGGGGGCGGTGAGCAGTTCTTC
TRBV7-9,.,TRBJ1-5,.,CASSLPSGAGSQPQHF,TGTGCCAGCAGCTTACCTAGTGGGGCAGGGAGTCAGCCCCAGCATTTT
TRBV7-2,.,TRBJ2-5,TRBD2,CASSWAGVAGETQYF,TGTGCCAGCAGCTGGGCCGGTGTAGCGGGTGAGACCCAGTACTTC